The clone carrying this TCR beta chain came up a few times. Antigen specificity is unknown. After removal of 6 bases from V and 0 bases from J, the junction contained 0 bases not matched to a gene. This CDR3 is 15 amino acids long. Looked up from germline, CDR1 is MNHEY and CDR2 is SVGAGI. Clones were sequenced by immunoSEQ multiplex PCR, and TCRdb holds only the in-frame ones, with some missing. Found here are 80,000 to 100,000 clones, about 91% of them singletons; the top ten hold about a tenth. This entry belongs to a study of T cell responses to AZD1222 COVID-19 vaccine. Notes on the study in general: Donor demographics were predominantly white British with a female majority; clonal diversity may be underestimated. All repertoire sampling was performed exclusively after the peak T cell response. Baseline seropositivity characterized only a handful of AZD1222 recipients.

This chain links TRBV6-5 with TRBJ1-4, with 11 bases identical to TRBD1. The sequenced sample was peripheral blood, obtained on day 0 of MenACWY control vaccination. The clonotype was recovered from an adult in good health. The CDR3 bases are TGTGCCAGCAGGGGACAGGGGGCAACTAATGAAAAACTGTTTTTT. It is translated as CASRGQGATNEKLFF.